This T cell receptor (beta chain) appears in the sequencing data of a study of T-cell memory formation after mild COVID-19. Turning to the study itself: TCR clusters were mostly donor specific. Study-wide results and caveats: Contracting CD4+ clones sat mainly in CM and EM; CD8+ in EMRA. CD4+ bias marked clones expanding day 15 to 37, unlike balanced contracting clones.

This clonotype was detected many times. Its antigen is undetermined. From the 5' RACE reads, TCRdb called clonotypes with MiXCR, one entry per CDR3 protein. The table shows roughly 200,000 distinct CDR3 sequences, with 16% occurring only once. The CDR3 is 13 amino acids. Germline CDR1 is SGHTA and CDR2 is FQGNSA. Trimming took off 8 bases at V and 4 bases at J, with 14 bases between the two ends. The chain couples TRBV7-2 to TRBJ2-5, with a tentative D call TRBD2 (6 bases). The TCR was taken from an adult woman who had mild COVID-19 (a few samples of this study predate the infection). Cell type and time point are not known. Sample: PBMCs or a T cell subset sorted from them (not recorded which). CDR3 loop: CASDGSIGETQYF. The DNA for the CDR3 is TGTGCCAGCGACGGGAGCATAGGAGAGACCCAGTACTTC.